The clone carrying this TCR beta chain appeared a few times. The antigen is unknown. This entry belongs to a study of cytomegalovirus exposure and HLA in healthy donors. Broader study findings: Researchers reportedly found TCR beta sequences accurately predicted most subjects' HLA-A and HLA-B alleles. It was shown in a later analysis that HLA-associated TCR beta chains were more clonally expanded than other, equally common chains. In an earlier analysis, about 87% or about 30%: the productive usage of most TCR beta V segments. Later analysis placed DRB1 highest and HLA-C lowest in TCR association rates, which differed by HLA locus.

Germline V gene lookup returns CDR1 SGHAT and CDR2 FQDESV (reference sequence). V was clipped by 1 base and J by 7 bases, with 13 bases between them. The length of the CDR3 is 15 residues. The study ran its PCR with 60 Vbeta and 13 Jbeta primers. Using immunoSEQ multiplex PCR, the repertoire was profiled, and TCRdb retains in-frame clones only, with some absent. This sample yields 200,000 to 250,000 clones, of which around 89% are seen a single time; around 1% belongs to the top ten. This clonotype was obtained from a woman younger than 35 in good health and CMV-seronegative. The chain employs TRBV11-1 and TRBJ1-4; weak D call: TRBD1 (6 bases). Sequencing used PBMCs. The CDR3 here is CASSLVEQGVEKLFF. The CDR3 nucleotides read TGTGCCAGCAGCTTAGTTGAACAGGGAGTTGAAAAACTGTTTTTT.